The clone carrying this T cell receptor (beta chain) occurred a few times. This CDR3 is also generated by other DNA sequences in the sample. Germline CDR1 and CDR2: SGHRS and YFSETQ. The CDR3 is 13 amino acids. V lost 1 base and J 5 bases, leaving 7 bases between the germline ends. Per the study methods: Amplification of reference gene primers provided the estimated nucleated cell counts. Clones were sequenced by immunoSEQ multiplex PCR, and TCRdb holds only the in-frame ones, with some missing. The V and J calls and the clone size are those of that table, but D and trimming were determined from the DNA. The table shows 100,000 to 150,000 clones, with around three quarters occurring only once. This sample is drawn from a study of blood T cell repertoires in COVID-19. Background on the study: The United States, Italy and Spain supplied acute and convalescent COVID-19 samples. PBMCs, B-cell-depleted T cells, or T cells were the source of the cDNA or gDNA that made up the material.

The source material was peripheral blood. This chain uses TRBV5-1 with TRBJ2-1, with a tentative D call TRBD1 (5 bases). The sequence came from a man between 35 and 55 years old with active or convalescent COVID-19. In DNA form, the CDR3 reads TGCGCCAGCAGCTTGACAGGCGACAATGAGCAGTTCTTC. It codes for CASSLTGDNEQFF.